These 21 T cell receptor beta chains share one sample of origin, sequenced in a study of cytomegalovirus exposure and HLA in healthy donors. 60 Vbeta and 13 Jbeta primers were used in PCR. Sequencing was performed with immunoSEQ multiplex PCR; in TCRdb, only in-frame clones are kept and a portion is missing. The data show nearly 200,000 clones, approximately 85% seen once. Source material: PBMCs. The receptor set was obtained from a woman aged 45-65 years in good health and CMV-seropositive.

The chain carries TRBV9 and TRBJ2-5; TRBD1 aligns across 8 bases. The germline CDR1 and CDR2 sequences are SGDLS and YYNGEE. The junction had 9 bases not matched to a gene; V was cut back by 3 bases and J by 5 bases. The CDR3 loop spans 15 amino acids. CDR3 sequence reads: CASSGIGTGGETQYF. For the CDR3, the DNA is TGTGCCAGCAGCGGGATCGGGACAGGCGGGGAGACCCAGTACTTC.

This clone occurred once. The rearrangement joins TRBV2 to TRBJ1-1; D is uncertain. Trimming stripped 6 bases from V and 1 base from J, with 3 bases between. This CDR3 contains 11 residues. Germline CDR1 SNHLY, CDR2 FYNNEI. In nucleotides, the CDR3 is TGTGCCAGCAGGAGGAACACTGAAGCTTTCTTT. As protein: CASRRNTEAFF. Full variable domain (missing parts from reference TRBV2 and TRBJ1-1): EPEVTQTPSHQVTQMGQEVILRCVPISNHLYFYWYRQILGQKVEFLVSFYNNEISEKSEIFDDQFSVERPDGSNFTLKIRSTKLEDSAMYFCASRRNTEAFFGQGTRLTVV.

The genes are TRBV6-1 and TRBJ2-4; D is possibly TRBD1 (6 bases). Between the trimmed V and J ends, which lost 3 bases and 0 bases, there was a span of 9 bases. The germline CDR1 and CDR2 sequences are MNHNS and SASEGT. This CDR3 comprises 15 residues. The CDR3 nucleotides are TGTGCCAGCAGTGAGCTGGGGGCAGCCAAAAACATTCAGTACTTC. It codes for CASSELGAAKNIQYF.

The chain joins TRBV19 to TRBJ1-4; D might be TRBD1 (6 bases). V was shortened by 5 bases and J by 8 bases, with 15 bases between the two germline ends. The CDR3 has 14 residues. Germline V gives CDR1 LNHDA, CDR2 SQIVND (reference sequence). CDR3 DNA sequence: TGTGCCAGTAGTGGGGGACAAAGGGGAGAAAAACTGTTTTTT. It encodes CASSGGQRGEKLFF.

The chain employs TRBV5-1 and TRBJ1-1; the match to TRBD1 covers 9 bases. V lost 4 bases to trimming and J lost 7 bases; unmatched junction nucleotides: 8. Germline V gives CDR1 SGHRS, CDR2 YFSETQ. The CDR3 runs 14 residues. The CDR3 loop is CASSPWDRDNEAFF. CDR3 nucleotides: TGCGCCAGCAGCCCTTGGGACAGGGATAATGAAGCTTTCTTT.

This clone was found once. The CDR3 region has the DNA TGTGCCAGCAGTTTACTACAGGGGACGGTCTTCGGAGATACGCAGTATTTT. Translated: CASSLLQGTVFGDTQYF. The rearrangement uses TRBV27 and TRBJ2-3, with 7 bases that match TRBD1. Germline V gene lookup returns CDR1 MNHEY and CDR2 SMNVEV (reference sequence). V lost 2 bases to trimming and J lost 5 bases; unmatched junction nucleotides: 13. The CDR3 totals 17 residues.

The rearrangement uses TRBV10-3 and TRBJ1-6; tentatively, D is TRBD1 (6 bases). The CDR3 is 14 residues long. V lost 10 bases to trimming and J lost 0 bases, with 10 bases between them. Germline V gene sequence: CDR1 ENHRY, CDR2 SYGVKD. CDR3 DNA sequence: TGTGCCAGCGGACAGAGCTCCTATAATTCACCCCTCCACTTT. It encodes CASGQSSYNSPLHF.

Comments on this clone: One end of the junction fails to match germline, which may point to a read error. This chain joins TRBV7-9 and TRBJ1-2; possible D gene TRBD1, 6 bases. The CDR3 totals 12 residues. Germline V CDR1 and CDR2: SEHNR, FQNEAQ (reference sequence). This chain's CDR3 is CSSSQGGYGYTF. The CDR3 nucleotides are TGTTCCAGCTCACAGGGCGGGTATGGCTACACCTTC. Looking up the rest from reference TRBV7-9 and TRBJ1-2 gives the full variable domain: DTGVSQNPRHKITKRGQNVTFRCDPISEHNRLYWYRQTLGQGPEFLTYFQNEAQLEKSRLLSDRFSAERPKGSFSTLEIQRTEQGDSAMYLCSSSQGGYGYTFGSGTRLTVV.

Remarks on this clone: A junction boundary mismatches the germline segment, possibly from a read error. The CDR3 sequence: CSSSPAGQNSYGYTF. The CDR3 nucleotides read TGTTCCAGCAGCCCCGCCGGACAGAACTCATATGGCTACACCTTC. This chain uses TRBV7-9 with TRBJ1-2; possibly TRBD1 for D (6 bases). The CDR3 extends over 15 amino acids. The germline V gene has CDR1 SEHNR and CDR2 FQNEAQ (reference sequence).

The chain has TRBV27 and TRBJ2-6, with 8 bases that match TRBD1. The CDR3 has 18 amino acids. The J segment lost 4 bases and the V segment lost 7 bases, leaving 15 bases of the junction unmatched. Germline CDR1 is MNHEY and CDR2 is SMNVEV (reference sequence). The CDR3 protein is CASTPIGTGKGGANVLTF. CDR3 nucleotides: TGTGCCAGCACCCCCATCGGGACAGGTAAAGGAGGGGCCAACGTCCTGACTTTC.

This clone was counted a single time. The chain recombines TRBV5-6 with TRBJ2-7, with D uncertain. V shed 2 bases and J shed 1 base, with 10 bases lying between them. This CDR3 comprises 14 residues. Germline loops: CDR1 SGHDT, CDR2 YYEEEE. The CDR3 loop reads CASSFPERSYEQYF. The DNA for the CDR3 is TGTGCCAGCAGCTTCCCAGAGCGTTCCTACGAGCAGTACTTC.

The chain carries TRBV9 and TRBJ2-3; 8 positions agree with TRBD1. CDR1 is SGDLS and CDR2 is YYNGEE in the germline V gene. The V and J ends lost 1 base and 4 bases, in that order; junction bases with no gene match: 11. The length of the CDR3 is 17 residues. The CDR3 coding sequence is TGTGCCAGCAGCGTAACAGGGGGTTTAGTTCTGGCAGATACGCAGTATTTT. Protein: CASSVTGGLVLADTQYF.

V and J are TRBV7-2 and TRBJ2-5, with TRBD2 matching 11 bases. This CDR3 has 17 amino acids. Germline V gene lookup returns CDR1 SGHTA and CDR2 FQGNSA. Trimming cost V 2 bases and J 5 bases; bases outside gene matches: 10. CDR3 sequence reads: CASSLRGTSGPWETQYF. CDR3 in DNA: TGTGCCAGCAGCTTACGAGGGACTAGCGGTCCCTGGGAGACCCAGTACTTC.

This chain uses TRBV5-4 with TRBJ2-1; 10 nucleotides agree with TRBD2. CDR3 length: 16 amino acids. V gave up 5 bases and J gave up 7 bases; unmatched junction bases: 12. CDR1 is SGHNT and CDR2 is YYREEE in the germline V gene (reference sequence). The CDR3 coding sequence is TGTGCCAGCAGTTTCCGGGGTAGCGGGAGGAGTAATGAGCAGTTCTTC. This translates into CASSFRGSGRSNEQFF. Using reference TRBV5-4 and TRBJ2-1 for the parts outside the CDR3, the full variable domain is ETGVTQSPTHLIKTRGQQVTLRCSSQSGHNTVSWYQQALGQGPQFIFQYYREEENGRGNFPPRFSGLQFPNYSSELNVNALELDDSALYLCASSFRGSGRSNEQFFGPGTRLTVL.

With respect to this clone: The junction does not match germline at one end; this may be a read error. The rearrangement uses TRBV6-6 and TRBJ1-1, with D tentatively TRBD1 (5 bases). The CDR3 is 14 amino acids. Germline assignment: CDR1 MNHNY and CDR2 SVGAGI (reference sequence). The chain's CDR3 is CASRESTVDTEALF. CDR3 bases: TGTGCCAGCAGGGAATCGACAGTGGACACTGAAGCTCTCTTT.

The J gene is TRBJ2-7, the V gene TRBV7-6; possibly TRBD1 for D (6 bases). This CDR3 is 17 amino acids long. V lost 1 base, J lost 4 bases, and 20 bases lay in between. The germline V gene encodes CDR1 SGHVS and CDR2 FNYEAQ. The CDR3 DNA follows: TGTGCCAGCAGCTTAGGGGCCGCTTGGGACACAGCTTACGAGCAGTACTTC. Encoded protein: CASSLGAAWDTAYEQYF.

This rearrangement joins TRBV6-1 to TRBJ1-2; 12 nucleotides line up with TRBD1. Germline V CDR1 and CDR2: MNHNS, SASEGT. J lost 5 bases, V lost 2 bases, and 6 bases had no gene match. The CDR3 length is 16 residues. This chain's CDR3 is CASSERGTGGSYGYTF. The CDR3 nucleotides are TGTGCCAGCAGTGAAAGAGGGACAGGGGGCTCGTATGGCTACACCTTC.

This clone was seen just once. This rearrangement joins TRBV2 to TRBJ1-5; tentative D call: TRBD1 (6 bases). V dropped 3 bases and J dropped 6 bases, with 15 bases sitting between them. The germline gives CDR1 SNHLY, CDR2 FYNNEI. The CDR3 extends over 15 amino acids. As DNA, the CDR3 is TGTGCCAGCAGTGAGGGGGTACAGGGTTTTCAGCCCCAGCATTTT. Residues: CASSEGVQGFQPQHF. The full variable domain, completed using reference TRBV2 and TRBJ1-5, is EPEVTQTPSHQVTQMGQEVILRCVPISNHLYFYWYRQILGQKVEFLVSFYNNEISEKSEIFDDQFSVERPDGSNFTLKIRSTKLEDSAMYFCASSEGVQGFQPQHFGDGTRLSIL.

The chain combines TRBV5-1 with TRBJ1-3; 10 positions match TRBD1. This CDR3 is built from 16 residues. The germline V gene encodes CDR1 SGHRS and CDR2 YFSETQ. V shed 4 bases and J 4 bases; nucleotides not matched to a gene: 8. Here the CDR3 DNA reads TGCGCCAGCAGCGCGGGGGGACAGGGGTACGGAAACACCATATATTTT. Amino acids: CASSAGGQGYGNTIYF.

V gene TRBV18 combines with J gene TRBJ1-4; TRBD1 agrees at 9 bases. There are 14 residues in the CDR3. Germline CDR1 and CDR2: KGHSH and LQKENI. The ends lost 5 bases at V and 7 bases at J; junction bases unmatched: 5. Here the CDR3 reads CASSSGTGPEKLFF. The CDR3 nucleotides read TGTGCCAGCTCATCCGGGACAGGGCCTGAAAAACTGTTTTTT. Complete variable domain (other parts from reference TRBV18 and TRBJ1-4): NAGVMQNPRHLVRRRGQEARLRCSPMKGHSHVYWYRQLPEEGLKFMVYLQKENIIDESGMPKERFSAEFPKEGPSILRIQQVVRGDSAAYFCASSSGTGPEKLFFGSGTQLSVL.

The chain combines TRBV6-5 with TRBJ1-2; D possibly corresponds to TRBD1 (5 bases). Trimming removed 10 bases from V and 8 bases from J, with 20 bases in between. The CDR3 loop spans 13 amino acids. Germline values: CDR1 MNHEY, CDR2 SVGAGI. CDR3 coding DNA: TGTGCCACCTCTTCGGCGACAGTAGGAGGCTACACCTTC. It codes for CATSSATVGGYTF.